The 6 T cell receptor beta chains given below trace back to one sample, sequenced in a study of blood T cell repertoires in COVID-19. The data were produced by immunoSEQ multiplex PCR, yet TCRdb's version contains in-frame clones alone and is incomplete. The data contain about 200,000 clones, roughly 88% of them singletons. The sequenced sample consisted of peripheral blood. All receptors come from a man aged 25-40 years who had recovered from COVID-19.

This chain connects TRBV9 to TRBJ1-1; no definite D call. The V gene lost 4 bases and the J gene lost 5 bases, with 9 bases spanning the gap. The CDR3 extends over 12 amino acids. Germline CDR1 reads SGDLS; CDR2 reads YYNGEE. The DNA of the CDR3 is TGTGCCAGCAGCCCCTCCAGAACTGAAGCTTTCTTT. As protein: CASSPSRTEAFF. The full variable domain, with the rest looked up from reference TRBV9 and TRBJ1-1, is DSGVTQTPKHLITATGQRVTLRCSPRSGDLSVYWYQQSLDQGLQFLIQYYNGEERAKGNILERFSAQQFPDLHSELNLSSLELGDSALYFCASSPSRTEAFFGQGTRLTVV.

The rearrangement joins TRBV2 to TRBJ1-2; 10 bases agree with TRBD1. This CDR3 spans 15 amino acids. V lost 4 bases to trimming and J lost 8 bases; unmatched junction nucleotides: 10. CDR1 is SNHLY, CDR2 FYNNEI, per germline. CDR3 bases: TGTGCCAGCAGTGCATTCGACCGGGACAGGGGAGGCTACACCTTC. Its translation: CASSAFDRDRGGYTF.

The chain recombines TRBV7-2 with TRBJ1-1, with TRBD1 matching 8 bases. This CDR3 spans 14 amino acids. Germline CDR1 is SGHTA and CDR2 is FQGNSA. V lost 2 bases and J lost 5; bases outside the gene matches: 4. The CDR3 loop reads CASSLNRGDTEAFF. The CDR3 bases are TGTGCCAGCAGCTTAAACAGGGGGGATACTGAAGCTTTCTTT.

This clone occurred once. The chain carries TRBV19 and TRBJ2-4; 8 bases align to TRBD1. CDR1 is LNHDA and CDR2 is SQIVND in the germline V gene (reference sequence). Germline trimming cut 5 bases from V and 8 bases from J; bases unmatched to any gene: 17. The CDR3 spans 17 residues. CDR3 region: CASSPARPGQVLHIQYF. The CDR3 DNA reads TGTGCCAGTAGTCCCGCGAGGCCGGGACAGGTCCTGCACATTCAGTACTTC.

This clone is a singleton in its sample. The chain has TRBV11-3 and TRBJ2-7; 10 positions match TRBD1. CDR1 and CDR2 (germline): SGHNT, YENEEA. After removal of 2 bases from V and 6 bases from J, the junction contained 7 bases not matched to a gene. CDR3 length: 15 amino acids. CDR3 coding DNA: TGTGCCAGCAGCTTAAATCGACAGGGGGCGATCGAGCAGTACTTC. Translating it yields CASSLNRQGAIEQYF.

The rearrangement links TRBV2 to TRBJ2-1; TRBD1 is a possible D gene (6 bases). V was trimmed by 6 bases and J by 4 bases, leaving 16 bases between them. Germline lookup yields CDR1 SNHLY and CDR2 FYNNEI. The CDR3 has 15 residues. The CDR3 DNA follows: TGTGCCAGCAGCACTACCGGGACAAATTACAATGAGCAGTTCTTC. The encoded protein is CASSTTGTNYNEQFF.